What follows are 19 T cell receptor beta chains derived from one specimen sequenced in a study of blood T cell repertoires in COVID-19. Assay: immunoSEQ multiplex PCR; the TCRdb copy retains only in-frame clones and omits some. Here the sample spans fewer than 350,000 clones, 87% being singletons. The material sequenced was PBMCs or T cells enriched from blood (not recorded which). The receptor source for this set is a woman in her thirties or forties who had recovered from COVID-19.

As for this clone: The germline gene is not matched at one end of the junction; a read error may be the cause. The chain employs TRBV20-1 and TRBJ1-2; a possible D gene is TRBD1 (6 bases). Germline V gives CDR1 DFQATT, CDR2 SNEGSKA (reference sequence). This CDR3 region has 9 residues. The CDR3 sequence is CSARGPDSF. CDR3 DNA sequence: TGCAGTGCTAGAGGCCCGGACAGCTTC.

The genes are TRBV7-2 and TRBJ2-7, with TRBD2 identical over 14 bases. The CDR3 totals 16 residues. With V trimmed by 5 bases and J by 3 bases, 6 bases remained unmatched. In germline, CDR1 is SGHTA, CDR2 FQGNSA. CDR3 protein: CASSPRLAGGGYEQYF. CDR3 nucleotides: TGTGCCAGCAGCCCTAGACTAGCGGGAGGGGGCTACGAGCAGTACTTC.

The chain couples TRBV28 to TRBJ2-7; possible D gene TRBD1, 5 bases. The CDR3 is 16 amino acids. Trimming pared 7 bases from V and 3 bases from J, leaving 22 bases between. Germline V lookup: CDR1 MDHEN, CDR2 SYDVKM. CDR3 nucleotides: TGTGCCAGCACTACCCCATCCCCCACAGGCTTCTACGAGCAGTACTTC. Translation: CASTTPSPTGFYEQYF.

The chain has TRBV7-2 and TRBJ1-6; D is unclear. Looked up from germline, CDR1 is SGHTA and CDR2 is FQGNSA. The V end lost 5 bases, the J end lost 0 bases, and 17 bases lay between the germline ends. The CDR3 spans 18 residues. The CDR3 DNA reads TGTGCCAGCAGCAAGATTACCGTGAGGCCCTCCTATAATTCACCCCTCCACTTT. This gives the protein CASSKITVRPSYNSPLHF.

V and J are TRBV5-1 and TRBJ2-5; TRBD2 agrees at 7 bases. Germline V gene sequence: CDR1 SGHRS, CDR2 YFSETQ. CDR3 length: 16 amino acids. Trimming took 0 bases from V and 1 from J; bases not matched to a gene: 6. The CDR3 spells CASSLVPSSGQETQYF. CDR3 bases: TGCGCCAGCAGCTTGGTTCCGTCTAGCGGCCAAGAGACCCAGTACTTC.

This clone has only one observation. The chain has TRBV7-9 and TRBJ2-2, with 8 positions matching TRBD1. This CDR3 spans 18 amino acids. V dropped 2 bases and J dropped 3; count of bases not matched to a gene: 11. CDR1 and CDR2 from the germline V gene are SEHNR and FQNEAQ (reference sequence). The DNA for the CDR3 is TGTGCCAGCAGCTTAACAGGGGGTTTGGATGGGGACACCGGGGAGCTGTTTTTT. It translates to CASSLTGGLDGDTGELFF.

The rearrangement joins TRBV7-2 to TRBJ1-5; maybe TRBD1 (5 bases). Germline loops: CDR1 SGHTA, CDR2 FQGNSA. This CDR3 is 16 amino acids long. V lost 1 base, J lost 3 bases, and 13 bases lay in between. The CDR3 nucleotides read TGTGCCAGCAGCTTAGGGAGCGGGACCTACAATCAGCCCCAGCATTTT. This encodes CASSLGSGTYNQPQHF.

V gene TRBV11-2 combines with J gene TRBJ1-1; TRBD1 matches at 10 bases. The CDR3 has 16 residues. Germline assignment: CDR1 SGHAT and CDR2 FQNNGV. The trim removed 5 bases at V and 0 bases at J, leaving 6 bases unmatched. The CDR3: CASSRQGARLNTEAFF. The CDR3 nucleotides read TGTGCCAGCAGCCGACAGGGGGCTCGATTGAACACTGAAGCTTTCTTT.

For the CDR3, the DNA is TGCGCCAGCAGCGCTATCAGCGGGAGGAATCGAGAGACCCAGTACTTC. Its protein product is CASSAISGRNRETQYF. V gene TRBV5-1 combines with J gene TRBJ2-5; 9 bases line up with TRBD2. This CDR3 has 16 amino acids. V lost 4 bases to trimming and J lost 4 bases; unmatched junction nucleotides: 11. Germline assignment: CDR1 SGHRS and CDR2 YFSETQ.

The chain carries TRBV7-3 and TRBJ1-1; TRBD1 aligns across 10 bases. Germline trimming cut 5 bases from V and 6 bases from J; bases unmatched to any gene: 9. From germline, CDR1 is SGHTA and CDR2 FQGTGA. This CDR3 has 15 residues. CDR3 sequence: CASSPTTGGIPEAFF. The CDR3, as DNA: TGTGCCAGCAGCCCAACGACAGGGGGCATCCCTGAAGCTTTCTTT.

J is TRBJ2-5 and V is TRBV13; TRBD2 aligns across 11 bases. J was trimmed by 5 bases and V by 0 bases; bases with no gene match: 5. The CDR3 consists of 16 residues. Germline lookup yields CDR1 PRHDT and CDR2 FYEKMQ (reference sequence). The CDR3 bases are TGTGCCAGCAGCTTAGGTAGCGGGAGGGCCGGGGAGACCCAGTACTTC. This translates into CASSLGSGRAGETQYF.

The V and J genes are TRBV4-2 and TRBJ2-5, with D perhaps matching TRBD1 (5 bases). The CDR3 loop spans 16 amino acids. Germline CDR1 is LGHNA and CDR2 is YNFKEQ. V was pared by 0 bases and J by 5 bases, with 16 bases between. The CDR3 spells CASSQDRAGLWETQYF. The CDR3 bases are TGTGCCAGCAGCCAAGATCGGGCAGGGCTGTGGGAGACCCAGTACTTC.

The V gene is TRBV9, the J gene TRBJ2-1, with 10 positions matching TRBD2. CDR3 length: 15 amino acids. With 3 bases clipped from V and 1 base from J, the junction kept 1 base outside the gene matches. Germline V CDR1 and CDR2: SGDLS, YYNGEE. The CDR3 bases are TGTGCCAGCAGCGAACTAGCGGGGTCCTACAATGAGCAGTTCTTC. This sequence encodes CASSELAGSYNEQFF.

The V gene is TRBV18, the J gene TRBJ1-1, with 7 bases aligning to TRBD1. The CDR3 consists of 15 residues. Germline lookup yields CDR1 KGHSH and CDR2 LQKENI. J was trimmed by 4 bases and V by 5 bases; bases with no gene match: 10. CDR3 in DNA: TGTGCCAGCTCAGGGCGACAGGGACCTCTCACTGAAGCTTTCTTT. Translating gives CASSGRQGPLTEAFF.

The rearrangement uses TRBV2 and TRBJ1-4, with 7 bases aligning to TRBD1. The CDR3 loop spans 14 amino acids. Per the germline V gene, CDR1 is SNHLY and CDR2 is FYNNEI. Trimming at V came to 7 bases and at J to 8 bases, leaving 10 bases not matched to a gene. The DNA for the CDR3 is TGTGCCAGCACCCTCGACAGGGCTTCCGAAAAACTGTTTTTT. This translates into CASTLDRASEKLFF.

The chain carries TRBV5-1 and TRBJ1-1, with a possible D match to TRBD1 (5 bases). Trimming stripped 0 bases from V and 4 bases from J, with 13 bases between. Germline V gene sequence: CDR1 SGHRS, CDR2 YFSETQ. The CDR3 runs 15 residues. In nucleotides, the CDR3 is TGCGCCAGCAGCTTGGTTAGCGGGGGTCCCACTGAAGCTTTCTTT. Residues: CASSLVSGGPTEAFF.

The chain combines TRBV7-2 with TRBJ2-3, with D unresolved. The CDR3 runs to 14 residues. Per germline, CDR1 SGHTA and CDR2 FQGNSA. Deletions cut 4 bases from V and 1 base from J, with 9 bases between. DNA of the CDR3: TGTGCCAGCAGCTCGGCGGCGCGCACAGATACGCAGTATTTT. Protein product: CASSSAARTDTQYF.

V is TRBV7-9 and J is TRBJ1-2; TRBD1 matches at 10 bases. Germline V gives CDR1 SEHNR, CDR2 FQNEAQ (reference sequence). There are 17 residues in the CDR3. Trimming at V came to 5 bases and at J to 7 bases, leaving 16 bases not matched to a gene. CDR3 sequence (DNA): TGTGCCAGCAGCCTAACGACTCCCGGGACAGGGGAGTTTGGCTACACCTTC. As protein: CASSLTTPGTGEFGYTF.

The chain links TRBV28 to TRBJ2-5, with 7 bases lining up with TRBD2. This CDR3 has 16 residues. Per germline, CDR1 MDHEN and CDR2 SYDVKM. Unmatched junction bases numbered 11, after V lost 4 bases and J lost 3 bases. The DNA for the CDR3 is TGTGCCAGCAGTTCATCTGAGACTAGCCCCAAAGAGACCCAGTACTTC. Protein sequence: CASSSSETSPKETQYF.